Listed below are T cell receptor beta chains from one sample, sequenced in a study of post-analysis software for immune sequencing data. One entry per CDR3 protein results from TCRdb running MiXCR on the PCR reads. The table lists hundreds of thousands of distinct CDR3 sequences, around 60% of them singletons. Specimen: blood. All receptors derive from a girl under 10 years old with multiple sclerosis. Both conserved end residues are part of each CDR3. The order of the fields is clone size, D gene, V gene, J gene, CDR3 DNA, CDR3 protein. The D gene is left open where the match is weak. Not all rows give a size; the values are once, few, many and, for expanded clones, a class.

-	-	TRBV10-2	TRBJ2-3	TGCGCCAGCAGTGACTTCAGCGGAGCCACAGATACGCAGTATTTT	CASSDFSGATDTQYF
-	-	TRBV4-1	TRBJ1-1	TGCGCCAGCAGCCAAGATAAAGTGGCCGCGAATACAGGGCACAACATGAACACTGAAGCTTTCTTT	CASSQDKVAANTGHNMNTEAFF
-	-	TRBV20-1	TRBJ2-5	TGCAGTGCTAGAGGGACTGTCCAAGAGACCCAGTACTTC	CSARGTVQETQYF
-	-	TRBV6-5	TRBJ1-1	TGTGCCAGCAGTTACGAGGGGGTACCTGAAGCTTTCTTT	CASSYEGVPEAFF
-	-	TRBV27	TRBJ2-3	TGTGCCAGCAGTTTACGTTGGGGGCGATTGGGCACAGATACGCAGTATTTT	CASSLRWGRLGTDTQYF
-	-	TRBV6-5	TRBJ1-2	TGTGCCAGCAGTTATTGGGCAGGGGAGGACTATGGCTACACCTTC	CASSYWAGEDYGYTF
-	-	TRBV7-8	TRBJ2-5	TGTGCCAGCAGCTTAGCGTTATCGGTTCAAGAGACCCAGTACTTC	CASSLALSVQETQYF
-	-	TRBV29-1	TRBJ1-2	TGCAGCGCTGGGCGCAGGTCTACCTTCGGCTACACCTTC	CSAGRRSTFGYTF
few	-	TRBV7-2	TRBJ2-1	TGTGCCAGCAGCTTAAGGGAGGTAGCGAGCTCCTACAATGAGCAGTTCTTC	CASSLREVASSYNEQFF
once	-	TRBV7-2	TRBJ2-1	TGTGCCAGCAGCTTAGGGGGCGCCGGGTTCTACAATGAGCAGTTCTTC	CASSLGGAGFYNEQFF
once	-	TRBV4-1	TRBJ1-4	TGCGCCAGCAGCCAAGAATCGTGGGAGGGCACAACTAATGAAAAACTGTTTTTT	CASSQESWEGTTNEKLFF
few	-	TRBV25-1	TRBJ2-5	TGTGCCAGCAGTGAGGGGGCCCTTGAGACCCAGTACTTC	CASSEGALETQYF
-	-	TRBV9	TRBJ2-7	TGTGCCAGCAGCGGATACATTGGGTCCTACGAGCAGTACTTC	CASSGYIGSYEQYF
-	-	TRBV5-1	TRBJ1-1	TGCGCCAGCACCTCGAATGGGGAAGCTTTCTTT	CASTSNGEAFF
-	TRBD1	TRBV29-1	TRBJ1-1	TGCAGCGTTGGGCCGACAGGGAAGGAGGAAAAGGGTGAAGCTTTCTTT	CSVGPTGKEEKGEAFF
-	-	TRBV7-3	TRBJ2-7	TGTGCCAGCAGCTTCCTGGGGCGGGACGAGCAGTACTTC	CASSFLGRDEQYF
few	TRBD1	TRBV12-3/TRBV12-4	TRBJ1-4	TGTGCCAGCAGTTTACGCACAGGGGGCTCTGAAAAACTGTTTTTT	CASSLRTGGSEKLFF
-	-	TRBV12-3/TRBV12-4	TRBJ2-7	TGTGCCAGCAGGATAAATTGTTACGAGCAGTACTTC	CASRINCYEQYF
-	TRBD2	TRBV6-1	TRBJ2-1	TGTGCCAGCAGTAAACTAGCGGGAGGCTCCTACAATGAGCAGTTCTTC	CASSKLAGGSYNEQFF
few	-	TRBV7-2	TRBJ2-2	TGTGCCAGCAGCTTAGTTTTCCCTCAGAGACTCCTGAACACCGGGGAGCTGTTTTTT	CASSLVFPQRLLNTGELFF
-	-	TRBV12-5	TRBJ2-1	TGTGCTAGTGGTTTGGAAGGTGGCTACAATGAGCAGTTCTTC	CASGLEGGYNEQFF
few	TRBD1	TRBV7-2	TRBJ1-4	TGTGCCAGCAGCTCCGGGACAGGGGGTGAAAAACTGTTTTTT	CASSSGTGGEKLFF
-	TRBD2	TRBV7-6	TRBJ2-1	TGTGCCAGCAGCCTCCCCCGGAAAACTAGCGGGAGGCGGTTCTACAATGAGCAGTTCTTC	CASSLPRKTSGRRFYNEQFF
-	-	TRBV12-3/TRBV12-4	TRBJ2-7	TGTGCCAGCAGTTTGAGTCTTCGGAGCACCGAGCAGTACTTC	CASSLSLRSTEQYF
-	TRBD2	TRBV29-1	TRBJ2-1	TGCAGCGCCCCGTCGGGGGGGAGGTACAATGAGCAGTTCTTC	CSAPSGGRYNEQFF
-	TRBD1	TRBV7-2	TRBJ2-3	TGTGCCAGCAGCAGAGGGACAGTTTGGAGCACAGATACGCAGTATTTT	CASSRGTVWSTDTQYF
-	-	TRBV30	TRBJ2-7	TGTGCCTGGAGTGTCTGGAACTACGAGCAGTACTTC	CAWSVWNYEQYF
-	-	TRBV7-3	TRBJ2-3	TGTGCCAGCAGCAGGGACCCCATCCCAGATACGCAGTATTTT	CASSRDPIPDTQYF
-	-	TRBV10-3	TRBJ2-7	TGTGCCATCAGTCCGACAGTCCGGACCTTCTACGAGCAGTACTTC	CAISPTVRTFYEQYF